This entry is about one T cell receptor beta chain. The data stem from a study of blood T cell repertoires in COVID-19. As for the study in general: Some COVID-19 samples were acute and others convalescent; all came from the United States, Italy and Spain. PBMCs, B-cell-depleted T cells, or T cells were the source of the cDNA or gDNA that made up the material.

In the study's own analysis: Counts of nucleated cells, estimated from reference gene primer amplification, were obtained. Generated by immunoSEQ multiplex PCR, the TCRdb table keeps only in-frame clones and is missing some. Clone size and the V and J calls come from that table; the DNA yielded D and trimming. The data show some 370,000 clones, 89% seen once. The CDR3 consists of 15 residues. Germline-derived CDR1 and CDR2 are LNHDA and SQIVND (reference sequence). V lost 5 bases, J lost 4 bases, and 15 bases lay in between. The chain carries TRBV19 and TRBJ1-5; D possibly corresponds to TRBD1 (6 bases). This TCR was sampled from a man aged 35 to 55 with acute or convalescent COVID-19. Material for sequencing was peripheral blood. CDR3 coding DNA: TGTGCCAGTAGTGTGAAGGGGGAAATTAATCAGCCCCAGCATTTT. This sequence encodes CASSVKGEINQPQHF. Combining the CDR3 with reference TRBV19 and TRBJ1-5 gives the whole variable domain DGGITQSPKYLFRKEGQNVTLSCEQNLNHDAMYWYRQDPGQGLRLIYYSQIVNDFQKGDIAEGYSVSREKKESFPLTVTSAQKNPTAFYLCASSVKGEINQPQHFGDGTRLSIL.